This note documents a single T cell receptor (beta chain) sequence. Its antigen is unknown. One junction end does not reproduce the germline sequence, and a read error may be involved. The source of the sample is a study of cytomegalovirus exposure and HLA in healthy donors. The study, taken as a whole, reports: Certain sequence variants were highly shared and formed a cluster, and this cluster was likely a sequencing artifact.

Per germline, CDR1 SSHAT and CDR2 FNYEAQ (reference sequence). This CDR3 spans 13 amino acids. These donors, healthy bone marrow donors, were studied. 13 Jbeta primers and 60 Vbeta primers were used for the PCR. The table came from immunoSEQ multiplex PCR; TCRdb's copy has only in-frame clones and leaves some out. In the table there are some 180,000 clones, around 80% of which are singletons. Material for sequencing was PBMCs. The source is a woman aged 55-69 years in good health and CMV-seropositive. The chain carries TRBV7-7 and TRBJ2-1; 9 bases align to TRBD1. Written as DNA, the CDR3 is TGTGCTAGCAGCCCAGACAGGGGGGGCGAGCAGTTCTTC. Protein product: CASSPDRGGEQFF.